The clone carrying this TCR beta chain appeared many times. What it binds is unknown. CDR1 LGHDT and CDR2 YNNKEL come from the germline V gene (reference sequence). With 3 bases clipped from V and 4 bases from J, the junction kept 5 bases outside the gene matches. The CDR3 runs to 16 residues. This entry is derived from a study of T-cell reconstitution after alpha-beta-depleted transplantation in children. The authors prepared the TCRbeta library with unique molecular identifiers. MiXCR, applied by TCRdb to the PCR reads, yields one record per CDR3 protein. The profile shows roughly 100,000 distinct CDR3 sequences, about 6% of them singletons. Study observations and caveats: Newly produced T cells mostly provided counts and TCRbeta diversity after one year, as hyperexpanded clones declined.

The TCR sequence derives from a female patient aged 2-15 years who had a stem cell transplant for Fanconi anemia, so the T cells may come from the graft donor. The specimen comprised PBMCs, mostly from graft donor cells, sampled 60 days after TCRalphabeta/CD19-depleted stem cell transplant. The chain is built from TRBV3-1 and TRBJ2-1, with 11 bases that match TRBD2. The CDR3 nucleotides read TGTGCCAGCAGCCACAAGACTAGCGGGGCTTACAATGAGCAGTTCTTC. Its protein is CASSHKTSGAYNEQFF.